The subject of this entry is one T cell receptor beta chain. This entry is derived from a study of blood T cell repertoires in COVID-19. Turning to the study itself: Sample material is recorded as cDNA or gDNA derived from T cells, B-cell-depleted T cells, or PBMCs.

Under the authors' procedure: Amplification of reference gene primers was used by the study to estimate nucleated cell counts. Produced via immunoSEQ multiplex PCR; TCRdb's table is partial and in-frame only. V, J and clone size were drawn from that table, and D and trimming were deduced from the DNA. The table lists approximately 69,000 clones, roughly 76% of them singletons, with 20% to 25% in the top ten. Per germline, CDR1 SEHNR and CDR2 FQNEAQ (reference sequence). The ends lost 2 bases at V and 5 bases at J; junction bases unmatched: 5. The CDR3 covers 15 residues. The sequenced sample was peripheral blood. V gene TRBV7-9 combines with J gene TRBJ2-7; 11 bases line up with TRBD1. The clonotype originates from a woman in her seventies with acute or convalescent COVID-19. The DNA for the CDR3 is TGTGCCAGCAGCTTAAGGGACAGGGGGGCCCACGAGCAGTACTTC. Its protein is CASSLRDRGAHEQYF.